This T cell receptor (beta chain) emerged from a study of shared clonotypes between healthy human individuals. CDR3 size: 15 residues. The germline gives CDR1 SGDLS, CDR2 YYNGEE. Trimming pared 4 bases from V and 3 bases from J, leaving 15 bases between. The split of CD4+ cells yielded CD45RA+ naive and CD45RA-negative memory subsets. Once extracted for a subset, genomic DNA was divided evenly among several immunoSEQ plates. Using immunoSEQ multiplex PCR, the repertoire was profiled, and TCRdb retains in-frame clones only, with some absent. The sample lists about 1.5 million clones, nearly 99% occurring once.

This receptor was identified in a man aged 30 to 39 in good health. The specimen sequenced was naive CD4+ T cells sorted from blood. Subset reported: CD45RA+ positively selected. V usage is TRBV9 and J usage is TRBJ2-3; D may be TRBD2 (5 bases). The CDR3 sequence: CASSPRFLATDTQYF. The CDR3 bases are TGTGCCAGCAGCCCCCGCTTCCTAGCAACAGATACGCAGTATTTT.